The text below deals with one T cell receptor beta chain. This CDR3 region has 15 residues. Germline CDR1 SGDLS, CDR2 YYNGEE. V was pared by 6 bases and J by 4 bases, with 17 bases between. The data stem from a study of blood T cell repertoires in COVID-19. At the level of the study: Sources were T cells, B-cell-depleted T cells, or PBMCs; the material itself was cDNA or gDNA.

TCRdb's table, derived via immunoSEQ multiplex PCR, lists solely in-frame clones and lacks some. Here the sample spans 350,000 to 450,000 clones, 80% to 90% being singletons. This clonotype was obtained from a woman aged 55 to 70 with COVID-19, enrolled during active disease. The sample consisted of peripheral blood. The rearrangement uses TRBV9 and TRBJ1-3; D gene unclear. The CDR3 reads CASTPGPRPGNTIYF. The CDR3 nucleotides read TGTGCCAGCACCCCTGGGCCCAGGCCGGGAAACACCATATATTTT. The whole variable domain, remainder taken from reference TRBV9 and TRBJ1-3, is DSGVTQTPKHLITATGQRVTLRCSPRSGDLSVYWYQQSLDQGLQFLIQYYNGEERAKGNILERFSAQQFPDLHSELNLSSLELGDSALYFCASTPGPRPGNTIYFGEGSWLTVV.